The entry that follows covers one T cell receptor beta chain sequence. The clone's antigen remains unknown. There are no base qualities to consult, and no much larger clone falls within one base. The data stem from a study of Graves' ophthalmopathy and Graves' hyperthyroidism (dated by TCRdb to the late 2010s). Regarding the complete study: Stable hyperthyroidism was defined as no progression to ophthalmopathy within 18 months of follow-up. To tell Graves' ophthalmopathy apart from Graves' hyperthyroidism, and to predict which patients would progress to ophthalmopathy, the study relied on TCR beta repertoire signatures. In total, around 140 blood samples were TCR-sequenced: fewer than 50 ophthalmopathy, 75 hyperthyroidism and about 17 hyperthyroidism-to-ophthalmopathy patients. To explore V-J signatures that separate ophthalmopathy from hyperthyroidism, a discovery set of about 98 patients was enrolled, consisting of approximately 44 with ophthalmopathy and fewer than 60 with stable hyperthyroidism. The independent validation cohort included some 19 hyperthyroidism patients plus 17 patients who later progressed from hyperthyroidism to ophthalmopathy. T-cell repertoires of thyroid tissue and blood were compared in several hyperthyroidism patients. Following sampling, methimazole starting at 30 mg daily was administered to hyperthyroidism patients, and high-dose intravenous methylprednisolone was administered to ophthalmopathy patients.

Paper-wide results and their limitations: Most expanded thyroid clonotypes with frequency above 0.001 were also detected in blood, suggesting blood repertoires may reflect the thyroid immune response. In validation, the model predicted ophthalmopathy progression with 70.59% sensitivity and around 72% specificity; roughly eleven predicted patients were CT-confirmed with GO in a median of about 6.1 months. Sample size was not statistically predetermined, and group allocation was not concealed from the investigators. The 13-signature model separated ophthalmopathy from stable hyperthyroidism with 85% to 90% sensitivity and around 81% specificity in cross-validation, and 80%/75% in the test set.

TCR beta CDR3 regions were amplified from RNA transcripts for repertoire sequencing. The first round of RT-PCR was done with HTBI primers and the Qiagen OneStep RT-PCR kit, and was followed by a second round of multiplex PCR, then size selection and purification. Libraries were sequenced paired-end with 100 bp reads on an Illumina HiSeq2000. On the authors' methods: SOAPnuke was used for read processing, and reads with adapters, uncalled bases, a mean Phred below 15, or no exact constant-primer or identifier match were discarded. COPE v1.2.5 was used to merge high-quality paired reads. Each unique nucleotide sequence was defined as a clonotype, and clonotypes were aligned to IMGT TRB V, D and J references with MiTCR v1.1. The analysis was limited to V-J combinations with a frequency above 0.0001, which together covered just over 98% of the repertoires. A TCR clonal expansion and chaos score per V-J combination was defined as the ratio of F50 clonal expansion to chaos observed in the TCRdist matrix. Welch's t-statistics and random forest were used to reduce the features to approximately 13 V-J combinations, which were then used as input to a naive Bayes classifier. Thyroid-blood repertoire similarity was quantified with the Morisita-Horn index. TCRdb reprocessing: public reads trimmed at Q25 with fastp, clones called with MiXCR, in-frame beta chains kept. Records with the same CDR3 protein are collapsed into one entry carrying the most frequent genes and DNA. The V and J calls were determined by TCRdb, not by the authors. This sample holds around 590,000 distinct CDR3 sequences; less than 45% were observed only once. The ten largest make up 3.5% to 5% of the sample.

The hyperthyroidism patients were 18 to 65 years old and newly diagnosed, with a disease duration of less than 2 months. Anyone with other autoimmune diseases, uncontrolled infections, pregnancy or lactation was excluded from the study. Diagnosis was based on clinical symptoms, serum thyroxine, TRAb, thyroid ultrasound and orbital computed tomography. Total RNA was extracted using Trizol reagent, and RNA quality was checked on an Agilent 2100 Bioanalyzer. The germline V and J ends show losses of 3 bases and 10 bases respectively, and no gene match explains 7 bases of the junction. Counted from cysteine to phenylalanine, this CDR3 has 13 amino acids. Only CDR3 DNA remains: 39 bases, in frame from the first base.

The chain is encoded by TRBV12-3 or TRBV12-4 joined to TRBJ1-2; TRBD1 matches 8 bases in the middle. Sequencing used peripheral blood or thyroid tissue (not recorded which). This receptor was identified in an adult man with Graves' hyperthyroidism. In nucleotide form, the sequence is TGTGCCAGCAGTTTGGACAGGGCAACCCTCTACACCTTC. It translates to CASSLDRATLYTF.